This T cell receptor beta chain was observed in a study of T cells in localized non-small cell lung cancer. The assay was immunoSEQ multiplex PCR, and TCRdb's table has in-frame clones only and misses some. Among 70,000 to 95,000 clones listed, roughly 93% were seen once. Only one count was recorded for this clone. No antigen is known for it. CDR1 is SGHTA and CDR2 is FQGNSA in the germline V gene. With 6 bases removed from V and 6 bases from J, the gap between germline ends came to 15 bases. The CDR3 is 14 amino acids. Study observations and caveats: Only one tumor region went through sequencing, so heterogeneity may still be there. Compared with tumor, uninvolved adjacent lung displayed greater T cell clonality, ranking highest overall. An association was observed between higher blood T cell density and longer overall survival. Appearance in adjacent lung was seen for a median 57 of the top 100 tumor clones.

The chain joins TRBV7-2 to TRBJ1-5, with a possible D match to TRBD1 (6 bases). This clonotype was sampled from a woman aged 40 to 75 with stage II squamous cell lung carcinoma. Sample: PBMCs, taken before any cancer treatment. Here the CDR3 reads CASSLAGATQPQHF. The DNA for the CDR3 is TGTGCCAGCAGTCTTGCAGGGGCCACTCAGCCCCAGCATTTT.